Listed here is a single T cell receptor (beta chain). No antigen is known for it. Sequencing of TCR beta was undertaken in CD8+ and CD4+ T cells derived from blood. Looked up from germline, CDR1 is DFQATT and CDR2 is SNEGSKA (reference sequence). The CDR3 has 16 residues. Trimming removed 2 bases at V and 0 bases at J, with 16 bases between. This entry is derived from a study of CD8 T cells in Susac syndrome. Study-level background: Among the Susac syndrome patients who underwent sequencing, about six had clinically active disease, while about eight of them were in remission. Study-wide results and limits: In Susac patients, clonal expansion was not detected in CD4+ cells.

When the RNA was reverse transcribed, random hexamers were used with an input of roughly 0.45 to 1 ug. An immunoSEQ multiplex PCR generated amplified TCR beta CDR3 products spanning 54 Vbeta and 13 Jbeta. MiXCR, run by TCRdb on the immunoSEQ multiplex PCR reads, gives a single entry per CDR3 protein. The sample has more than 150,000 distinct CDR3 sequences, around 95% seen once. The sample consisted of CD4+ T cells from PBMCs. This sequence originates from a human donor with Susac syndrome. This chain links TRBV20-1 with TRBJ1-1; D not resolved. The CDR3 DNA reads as TGCAGTGCTAGATGGCGGCGAGTGGGGATGAACACTGAAGCTTTCTTT. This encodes CSARWRRVGMNTEAFF.